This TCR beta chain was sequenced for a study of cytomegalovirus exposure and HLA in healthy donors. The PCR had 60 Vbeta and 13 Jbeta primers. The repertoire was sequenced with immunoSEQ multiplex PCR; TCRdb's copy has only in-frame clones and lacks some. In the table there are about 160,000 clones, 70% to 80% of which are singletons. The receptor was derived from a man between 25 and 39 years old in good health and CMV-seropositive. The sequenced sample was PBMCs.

The CDR3 region is CATDREDYGYTF. The CDR3 DNA reads TGTGCCACCGACAGGGAGGATTATGGCTACACCTTC. The chain employs TRBV25-1 and TRBJ1-2; TRBD1 aligns across 7 bases. This CDR3 spans 12 amino acids. V dropped 10 bases and J dropped 5; count of bases not matched to a gene: 7. Germline CDR1 and CDR2: MGHDK and SYGVNS.